This paragraph reports one T cell receptor (beta chain). Its antigen remains unknown. For each CDR3 protein, TCRdb gives one entry from its re-call of the 5' RACE reads, without DNA. The sample includes approximately 400,000 distinct CDR3 sequences. The entry originates in a study of monozygotic twins with inflammatory bowel disease. Points from the study as a whole: TCRbeta inverse Simpson diversity was decreased in IBD patients versus healthy co-twins. Repertoire similarity was not found to differ between concordant and discordant twins, possibly from limited power.

No T cells were sorted before total RNA was taken from whole blood. The CDR3 runs to 17 residues. Germline CDR1 and CDR2: SEHNR and FQNEAQ (reference sequence). The source of this sequence is a human donor with ulcerative colitis or Crohn's disease, or a healthy co-twin of an affected twin (not recorded which). The V call is TRBV7-9, the J call TRBJ1-4; TCRdb designates TRBD1, a call that cannot be tested without DNA. Sequenced: blood. The CDR3 protein is CASSLARTGVDNEKLFF.